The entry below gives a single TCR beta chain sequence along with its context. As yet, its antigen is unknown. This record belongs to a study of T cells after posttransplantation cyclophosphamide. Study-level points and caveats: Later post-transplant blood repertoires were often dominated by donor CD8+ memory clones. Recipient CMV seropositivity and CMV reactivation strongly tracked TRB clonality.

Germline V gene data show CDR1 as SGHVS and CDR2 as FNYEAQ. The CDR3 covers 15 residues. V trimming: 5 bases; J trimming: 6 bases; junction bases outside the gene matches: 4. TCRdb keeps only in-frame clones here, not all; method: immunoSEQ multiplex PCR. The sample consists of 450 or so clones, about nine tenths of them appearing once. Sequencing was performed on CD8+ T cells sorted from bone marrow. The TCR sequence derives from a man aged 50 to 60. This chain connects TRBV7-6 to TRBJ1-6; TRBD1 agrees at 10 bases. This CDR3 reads CASSPGTGANSPLHF. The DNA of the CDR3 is TGTGCCAGCAGCCCCGGGACAGGGGCTAATTCACCCCTCCACTTT.